The clone carrying this TCR beta chain was recorded a few times. Antigen: not known. The data belong to a study of T-cell reconstitution after alpha-beta-depleted transplantation in children. Researchers prepared the TCRbeta library using unique molecular identifiers, the study reports. TCRdb ran MiXCR on the PCR reads and lists one entry per CDR3 protein. Of around 450,000 distinct CDR3 sequences detected, roughly 17% appear once; the ten largest clones hold less than 30%. CDR1 and CDR2 from the germline V gene are DFQATT and SNEGSKA (reference sequence). Trimming removed 5 bases at V and 6 bases at J, with 14 bases between. This CDR3 is built from 13 residues. Study-level results: After transplant, high TCRbeta diversity at day 60 in some patients arose from surviving recipient T cells and thymic progenitors. T-cell counts and diversity at one year post-transplant came mainly from newly produced T cells. Reportedly, only several hundred clones from non-depleted graft cells drove alpha-beta T-cell counts at about two months.

The rearrangement uses TRBV20-1 and TRBJ2-1; D is possibly TRBD2 (6 bases). This clonotype was obtained from a boy less than two years old who had a stem cell transplant for Wiskott-Aldrich syndrome, so the T cells may come from the graft donor. This material consisted of PBMCs, mostly from graft donor cells, taken 360 days after TCRalphabeta/CD19-depleted stem cell transplant. As DNA, the CDR3 is TGCAGTGCTCTCGGACCCGGGGGCAATGAGCAGTTCTTC. Translated: CSALGPGGNEQFF.